This passage covers 30 T cell receptor beta chains from one sample sequenced in a study of technical replicates of blood from a handful of donors. Data came from immunoSEQ multiplex PCR; TCRdb stores just in-frame clones and leaves some out. The sample includes roughly 81,000 clones, about 97% of them seen just once. Sequencing was performed on T cells isolated from PBMCs. These receptors all come from a human donor in good health.

This chain links TRBV5-4 with TRBJ2-5, with 10 bases that match TRBD2. This CDR3 contains 17 residues. Germline V gives CDR1 SGHNT, CDR2 YYREEE (reference sequence). The junction had 10 bases not matched to a gene; V was cut back by 1 base and J by 4 bases. In nucleotides, the CDR3 is TGTGCCAGCAGCTTGTTGCTAGCGGGGGTGATAGGAGAGACCCAGTACTTC. It yields the protein CASSLLLAGVIGETQYF.

This chain links TRBV19 with TRBJ2-2; D is unresolved. V gave up 5 bases and J gave up 0 bases, with 10 bases separating them. CDR3 length: 15 residues. Germline assignment: CDR1 LNHDA and CDR2 SQIVND (reference sequence). This chain's CDR3 is CASSGLIANTGELFF. Here the CDR3 DNA reads TGTGCCAGTAGTGGGCTTATCGCGAACACCGGGGAGCTGTTTTTT.

J is TRBJ1-1 and V is TRBV4-1; D is unresolved. CDR1 is MGHRA, CDR2 YSYEKL, per germline. V was clipped by 2 bases and J by 1 base, with 26 bases between them. The CDR3 is 20 amino acids. CDR3 amino acids: CASSQLLSERNSGKNTEAFF. CDR3 sequence (DNA): TGCGCCAGCAGCCAATTACTTTCCGAGCGGAACTCGGGCAAGAACACTGAAGCTTTCTTT.

V usage is TRBV2 and J usage is TRBJ2-5, with TRBD2 matching over 9 bases. The CDR3 contains 15 residues. In germline, CDR1 is SNHLY, CDR2 FYNNEI. Trimming cost V 3 bases and J 5 bases; bases outside gene matches: 7. The CDR3 DNA reads TGTGCCAGCAGTGAGCGACTAGCGGCAGGGGAGACCCAGTACTTC. Its translation is CASSERLAAGETQYF.

This clone occurred once. The J gene is TRBJ1-2, the V gene TRBV7-9; perhaps TRBD1 as D (6 bases). CDR1 SEHNR and CDR2 FQNEAQ come from the germline V gene (reference sequence). Trimming removed 5 bases at V and 8 bases at J, with 15 bases between. The CDR3 is made up of 13 amino acids. The CDR3 DNA reads TGTGCCAGCAGCCCCGGACAGCGCTGGGGCTACACCTTC. Residues: CASSPGQRWGYTF.

CDR3 coding DNA: TGTGCCAGCAGCGCCCGCGACAGGAATCAGCCCCAGCATTTT. Amino acid sequence: CASSARDRNQPQHF. The rearrangement joins TRBV13 to TRBJ1-5, with TRBD1 as a possible D gene (6 bases). The CDR3 is 14 residues long. Germline-derived CDR1 and CDR2 are PRHDT and FYEKMQ (reference sequence). Deletions cut 5 bases from V and 4 bases from J, with 12 bases between.

The V and J genes are TRBV11-2 and TRBJ2-5; tentative D call: TRBD1 (6 bases). Trimming removed 5 bases at V and 4 bases at J, with 20 bases between. The germline V gene has CDR1 SGHAT and CDR2 FQNNGV. The CDR3 runs to 16 residues. In DNA form, the CDR3 reads TGTGCCAGCAGCAAATGGACAGCCTATGGGGGAGAGACCCAGTACTTC. Its protein is CASSKWTAYGGETQYF.

V is TRBV27 and J is TRBJ1-2; no clear D gene. The CDR3 has 14 residues. Germline V gives CDR1 MNHEY, CDR2 SMNVEV (reference sequence). The V end was cut by 3 bases, the J end by 4 bases, with 12 bases between. CDR3 sequence (DNA): TGTGCCAGCAGTTTTCGTCGGCAGGTCTATGGCTACACCTTC. This gives the protein CASSFRRQVYGYTF.

This clone was detected once. The DNA of the CDR3 is TGTGCCAGCAGCTCAGAATATAGCAATCAGCCCCAGCATTTT. Translation gives CASSSEYSNQPQHF. The chain combines TRBV28 with TRBJ1-5; D not certain. Trimming took 6 bases from V and 0 from J, leaving 9 bases between them. The length of the CDR3 is 14 residues. Germline lookup yields CDR1 MDHEN and CDR2 SYDVKM.

The rearrangement joins TRBV19 to TRBJ2-6; D may be TRBD1 (6 bases). Germline assignment: CDR1 LNHDA and CDR2 SQIVND (reference sequence). Trimming took 3 bases from V and 0 from J, leaving 18 bases between them. The CDR3 sequence is 19 residues long. The CDR3 nucleotides are TGTGCCAGTAGTATCCTTGCTCCGACAGGATTCTCTGGGGCCAACGTCCTGACTTTC. It is translated as CASSILAPTGFSGANVLTF.

This chain joins TRBV6-1 and TRBJ2-5; D might be TRBD2 (6 bases). Per the germline V gene, CDR1 is MNHNS and CDR2 is SASEGT. This CDR3 contains 16 residues. V dropped 2 bases and J dropped 2 bases, with 15 bases sitting between them. Here the CDR3 reads CASSELGGTGQETQYF. The CDR3, as DNA: TGTGCCAGCAGTGAATTAGGCGGGACGGGACAAGAGACCCAGTACTTC.

Only a few counts were recorded for this clone. The V gene is TRBV5-4, the J gene TRBJ2-3, with 9 bases aligning to TRBD2. V was pared by 3 bases and J by 2 bases, with 7 bases of the junction left unmatched. The CDR3 spans 16 residues. Germline CDR1 SGHNT, CDR2 YYREEE (reference sequence). The CDR3 DNA is TGTGCCAGCAGCTGGGGACTAGCCGGTTCCACAGATACGCAGTATTTT. This codes for CASSWGLAGSTDTQYF.

The chain couples TRBV4-1 to TRBJ2-3, with D possibly being TRBD2 (5 bases). The germline V gene has CDR1 MGHRA and CDR2 YSYEKL. The CDR3 loop spans 22 amino acids. Trimming took off 6 bases at V and 0 bases at J, with 34 bases between the two ends. CDR3 sequence (DNA): TGCGCCAGCAGGCTTTTACCCACGGTGGGGAGAAAAGACAAAGATAGCACAGATACGCAGTATTTT. Its translation is CASRLLPTVGRKDKDSTDTQYF.

In this sample, this clone turned up once. The chain links TRBV9 to TRBJ1-1; 8 positions agree with TRBD1. Germline V CDR1 and CDR2: SGDLS, YYNGEE. The CDR3 has 14 amino acids. After removal of 0 bases from V and 4 bases from J, the junction contained 2 bases not matched to a gene. The chain's CDR3 is CASSVAGGVTEAFF. Here the CDR3 DNA reads TGTGCCAGCAGCGTAGCAGGGGGCGTCACTGAAGCTTTCTTT.

This chain uses TRBV18 with TRBJ1-1; tentatively, D is TRBD1 (5 bases). CDR1 is KGHSH, CDR2 LQKENI, per germline. The CDR3 has 13 amino acids. V was cut by 5 bases and J by 0 bases, with 7 bases left in between. The CDR3 reads CASSWGVNTEAFF. The DNA of the CDR3 is TGTGCCAGCTCATGGGGGGTGAACACTGAAGCTTTCTTT.

This chain links TRBV6-1 with TRBJ1-6, with a tentative D call TRBD1 (5 bases). The CDR3 has 15 residues. Per germline, CDR1 MNHNS and CDR2 SASEGT. The ends were cut back, 2 bases at V and 7 bases at J, with 12 bases in the middle. The DNA of the CDR3 is TGTGCCAGCAGTGAATCCAGGGTAGGGAATTCACCCCTCCACTTT. Translated: CASSESRVGNSPLHF.

The CDR3 nucleotides read TGTGCCAGCAACATACAGGGGCCTTACGAGCAGTACTTC. As protein: CASNIQGPYEQYF. V is TRBV2 and J is TRBJ2-7; TRBD1 agrees at 7 bases. J lost 4 bases, V lost 7 bases, and 7 bases had no gene match. CDR3 size: 13 residues. Germline V gene sequence: CDR1 SNHLY, CDR2 FYNNEI.

The V call is TRBV30, the J call TRBJ1-5, with 9 bases matching TRBD1. Germline-derived CDR1 and CDR2 are GTSNPN and SVGIG (reference sequence). The CDR3 has 16 amino acids. With V trimmed by 5 bases and J by 2 bases, 10 bases remained unmatched. The CDR3 nucleotides read TGTGCCTGGGCAGGACAGGGGCCTGCTGGCAATCAGCCCCAGCATTTT. This gives the protein CAWAGQGPAGNQPQHF.

This chain's CDR3 is CAIRGVVREQYF. The CDR3 coding sequence is TGTGCTATCAGGGGGGTAGTACGCGAGCAGTACTTC. The chain links TRBV6-6 to TRBJ2-7; tentative D call: TRBD1 (7 bases). Germline V gives CDR1 MNHNY, CDR2 SVGAGI (reference sequence). The CDR3 is 12 amino acids.

This CDR3 is CASSVGGEQYF. In DNA form, the CDR3 reads TGTGCCAGCAGCGTAGGAGGGGAGCAGTACTTC. V and J are TRBV9 and TRBJ2-7; the D gene is possibly TRBD2 (5 bases). V was cut by 0 bases and J by 7 bases, with 5 bases left in between. Germline-derived CDR1 and CDR2 are SGDLS and YYNGEE. This CDR3 spans 11 amino acids.

The rearrangement links TRBV29-1 to TRBJ2-3; the D gene is possibly TRBD1 (5 bases). The CDR3 consists of 14 residues. Germline loops: CDR1 SQVTM, CDR2 ANQGSEA. V was clipped by 3 bases and J by 0 bases, with 10 bases between them. CDR3: CSVDAGISTDTQYF. CDR3 DNA: TGCAGCGTTGACGCAGGGATTAGCACAGATACGCAGTATTTT.

This chain connects TRBV5-1 to TRBJ2-5, with 14 bases identical to TRBD2. The germline CDR1 and CDR2 sequences are SGHRS and YFSETQ. This CDR3 spans 21 amino acids. V dropped 3 bases and J dropped 1; count of bases not matched to a gene: 17. In DNA, the CDR3 is TGCGCCAGCAGCTCTCTTACCGGGACTAGCGGGGGTCTAAAGAGCCAAGAGACCCAGTACTTC. Its protein product is CASSSLTGTSGGLKSQETQYF.

The chain combines TRBV6-5 with TRBJ1-6, with 8 bases identical to TRBD1. The germline CDR1 and CDR2 sequences are MNHEY and SVGAGI. This CDR3 has 15 amino acids. The ends lost 0 bases at V and 9 bases at J; junction bases unmatched: 4. CDR3 region: CASSYSGQASSPLHF. CDR3 nucleotides: TGTGCCAGCAGTTACTCGGGACAGGCCAGTTCACCCCTCCACTTT.

The chain employs TRBV7-8 and TRBJ1-1; D gene ambiguous. V lost 4 bases and J 7 bases, leaving 19 bases between the germline ends. CDR3 length: 15 amino acids. CDR1 is SGHVS, CDR2 FQNEAQ, per germline. The CDR3 here is CASSSGLLPGVEAFF. The CDR3, as DNA: TGTGCCAGCAGCTCAGGACTGTTGCCGGGAGTTGAAGCTTTCTTT. Complete variable domain (other parts from reference TRBV7-8 and TRBJ1-1): GAGVSQSPRYKVAKRGQDVALRCDPISGHVSLFWYQQALGQGPEFLTYFQNEAQLDKSGLPSDRFFAERPEGSVSTLKIQRTQQEDSAVYLCASSSGLLPGVEAFFGQGTRLTVV.

The J gene is TRBJ1-2, the V gene TRBV28; 11 bases line up with TRBD1. This CDR3 is 15 amino acids long. The V and J ends lost 5 bases and 4 bases, in that order; junction bases with no gene match: 6. CDR1 is MDHEN and CDR2 is SYDVKM in the germline V gene. DNA of the CDR3: TGTGCCAGCAGTCTCCCGGGACAGGGGGGCTATGGCTACACCTTC. Its protein is CASSLPGQGGYGYTF.

This chain links TRBV30 with TRBJ1-6; 9 bases align to TRBD1. After removal of 3 bases from V and 7 bases from J, the junction contained 10 bases not matched to a gene. The CDR3 loop spans 16 amino acids. From germline, CDR1 is GTSNPN and CDR2 SVGIG (reference sequence). CDR3 in amino acids: CAWRGPGTGKNSPLHF. CDR3 DNA: TGTGCCTGGAGGGGCCCAGGGACAGGGAAAAATTCACCCCTCCACTTT.

V is TRBV6-4 and J is TRBJ2-3, with 8 bases identical to TRBD1. The CDR3 has 15 residues. Per the germline V gene, CDR1 is MRHNA and CDR2 is SNTAGT. Losses at the gene ends were 6 bases for V and 1 base for J; bases not matched to a gene: 6. DNA of the CDR3: TGTGCCAGCAGCGTACAGGGGGGAGGCACAGATACGCAGTATTTT. Protein product: CASSVQGGGTDTQYF.

This clone showed up just once. V is TRBV6-5 and J is TRBJ1-2; D gene ambiguous. The germline V gene encodes CDR1 MNHEY and CDR2 SVGAGI. The CDR3 has 13 residues. Trimming removed 2 bases at V and 8 bases at J, with 12 bases between. CDR3 loop: CASSYTGIGGYTF. The CDR3, as DNA: TGTGCCAGCAGTTACACGGGGATAGGAGGCTACACCTTC.

V gene TRBV19 combines with J gene TRBJ2-3, with D possibly matching TRBD1 (6 bases). The CDR3 runs 16 residues. Germline V gives CDR1 LNHDA, CDR2 SQIVND (reference sequence). V lost 5 bases, J lost 3 bases, and 18 bases lay in between. The CDR3 is CASSQDRPVVTDTQYF. Here the CDR3 DNA reads TGTGCCAGTAGTCAAGACAGGCCGGTAGTGACAGATACGCAGTATTTT.

This chain joins TRBV2 and TRBJ1-1; D may be TRBD1 (5 bases). The CDR3 runs to 16 residues. V lost 2 bases, J lost 3 bases, and 16 bases lay in between. Germline V gives CDR1 SNHLY, CDR2 FYNNEI. The CDR3, as DNA: TGTGCCAGCAGTGAATCGGGGGTGGGATCGGACACTGAAGCTTTCTTT. The encoded protein is CASSESGVGSDTEAFF.